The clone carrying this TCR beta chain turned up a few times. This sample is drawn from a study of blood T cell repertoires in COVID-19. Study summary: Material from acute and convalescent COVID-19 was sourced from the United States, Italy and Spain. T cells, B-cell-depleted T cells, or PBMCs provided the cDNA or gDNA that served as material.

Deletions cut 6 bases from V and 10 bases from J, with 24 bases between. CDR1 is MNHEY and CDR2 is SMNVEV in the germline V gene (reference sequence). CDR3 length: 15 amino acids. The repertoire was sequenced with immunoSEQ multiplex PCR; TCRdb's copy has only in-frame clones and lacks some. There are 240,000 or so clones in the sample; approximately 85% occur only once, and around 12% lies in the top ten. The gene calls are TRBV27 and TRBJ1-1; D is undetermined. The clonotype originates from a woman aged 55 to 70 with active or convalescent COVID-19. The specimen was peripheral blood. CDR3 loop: CASRYSLVTPQRAFF. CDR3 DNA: TGTGCCAGCAGATACTCCTTGGTCACCCCTCAAAGAGCTTTCTTT.